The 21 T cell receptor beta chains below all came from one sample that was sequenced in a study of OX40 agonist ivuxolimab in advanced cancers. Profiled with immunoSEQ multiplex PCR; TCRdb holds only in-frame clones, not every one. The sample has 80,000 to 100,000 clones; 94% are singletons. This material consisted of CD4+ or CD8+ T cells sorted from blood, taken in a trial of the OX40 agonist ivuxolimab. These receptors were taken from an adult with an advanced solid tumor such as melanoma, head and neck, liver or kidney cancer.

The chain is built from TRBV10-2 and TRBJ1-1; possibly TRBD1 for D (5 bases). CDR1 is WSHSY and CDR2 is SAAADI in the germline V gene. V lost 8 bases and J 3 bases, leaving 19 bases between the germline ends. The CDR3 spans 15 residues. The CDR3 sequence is CASGLTDIRDTEAFF. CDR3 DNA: TGCGCCAGCGGACTAACGGACATCCGGGACACTGAAGCTTTCTTT.

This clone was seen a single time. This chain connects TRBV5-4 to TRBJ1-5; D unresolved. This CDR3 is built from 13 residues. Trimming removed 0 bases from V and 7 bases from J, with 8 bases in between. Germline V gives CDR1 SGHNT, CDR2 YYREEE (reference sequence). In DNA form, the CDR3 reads TGTGCCAGCAGCTTGGAACCTCGACAGCCCCAGCATTTT. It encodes CASSLEPRQPQHF. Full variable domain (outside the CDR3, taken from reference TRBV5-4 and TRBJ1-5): ETGVTQSPTHLIKTRGQQVTLRCSSQSGHNTVSWYQQALGQGPQFIFQYYREEENGRGNFPPRFSGLQFPNYSSELNVNALELDDSALYLCASSLEPRQPQHFGDGTRLSIL.

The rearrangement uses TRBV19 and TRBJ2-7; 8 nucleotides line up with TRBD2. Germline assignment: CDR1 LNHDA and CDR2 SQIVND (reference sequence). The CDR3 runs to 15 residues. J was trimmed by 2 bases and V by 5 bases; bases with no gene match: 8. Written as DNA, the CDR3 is TGTGCCAGTAGTTCAGGACTAGCCGGCACCTACGAGCAGTACTTC. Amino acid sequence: CASSSGLAGTYEQYF.

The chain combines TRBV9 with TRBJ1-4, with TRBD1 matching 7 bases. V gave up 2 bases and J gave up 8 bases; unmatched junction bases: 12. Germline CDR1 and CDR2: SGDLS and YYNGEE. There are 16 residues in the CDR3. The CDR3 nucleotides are TGTGCCAGCAGCGTTATGAAAGGGGGCGTTGGAGAAAAACTGTTTTTT. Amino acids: CASSVMKGGVGEKLFF.

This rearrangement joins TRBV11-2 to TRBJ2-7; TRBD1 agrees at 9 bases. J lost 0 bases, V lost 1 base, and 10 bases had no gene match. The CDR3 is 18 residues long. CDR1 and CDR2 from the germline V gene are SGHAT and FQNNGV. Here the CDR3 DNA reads TGTGCCAGCAGCTTAGTTCCCCCCGCGACAGGGGGCTCCTACGAGCAGTACTTC. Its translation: CASSLVPPATGGSYEQYF.

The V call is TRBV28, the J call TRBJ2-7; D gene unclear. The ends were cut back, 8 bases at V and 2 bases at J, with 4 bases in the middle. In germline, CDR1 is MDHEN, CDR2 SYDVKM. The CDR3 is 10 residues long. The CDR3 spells CASGTYEQYF. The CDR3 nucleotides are TGTGCCAGCGGCACCTACGAGCAGTACTTC. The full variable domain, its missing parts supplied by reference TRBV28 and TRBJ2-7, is DVKVTQSSRYLVKRTGEKVFLECVQDMDHENMFWYRQDPGLGLRLIYFSYDVKMKEKGDIPEGYSVSREKKERFSLILESASTNQTSMYLCASGTYEQYFGPGTRLTVT.

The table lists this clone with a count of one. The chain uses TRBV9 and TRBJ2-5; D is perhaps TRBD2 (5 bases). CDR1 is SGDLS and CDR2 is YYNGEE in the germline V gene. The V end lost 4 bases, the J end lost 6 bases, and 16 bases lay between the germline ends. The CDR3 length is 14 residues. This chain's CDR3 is CASSPRVGGQTQYF. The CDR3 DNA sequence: TGTGCCAGCAGCCCCCGGGTCGGCGGGCAGACCCAGTACTTC.

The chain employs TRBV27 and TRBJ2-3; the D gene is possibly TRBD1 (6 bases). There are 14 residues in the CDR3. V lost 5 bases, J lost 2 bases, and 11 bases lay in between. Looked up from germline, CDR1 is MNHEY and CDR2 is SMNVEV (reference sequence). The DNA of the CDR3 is TGTGCCAGCAGTACAGGGTGGGACACAGATACGCAGTATTTT. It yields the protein CASSTGWDTDTQYF.

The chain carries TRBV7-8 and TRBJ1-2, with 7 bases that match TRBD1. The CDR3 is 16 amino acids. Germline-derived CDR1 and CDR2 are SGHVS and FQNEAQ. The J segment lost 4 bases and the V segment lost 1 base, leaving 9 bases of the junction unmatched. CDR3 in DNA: TGTGCCAGCAGCTTAGGTACAGGGGCCGATCCCTATGGCTACACCTTC. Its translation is CASSLGTGADPYGYTF. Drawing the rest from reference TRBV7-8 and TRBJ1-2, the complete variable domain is GAGVSQSPRYKVAKRGQDVALRCDPISGHVSLFWYQQALGQGPEFLTYFQNEAQLDKSGLPSDRFFAERPEGSVSTLKIQRTQQEDSAVYLCASSLGTGADPYGYTFGSGTRLTVV.

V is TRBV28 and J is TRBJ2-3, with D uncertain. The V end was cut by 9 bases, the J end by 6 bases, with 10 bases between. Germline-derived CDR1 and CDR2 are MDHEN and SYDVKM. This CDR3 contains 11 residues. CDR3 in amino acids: CASSEGDTQYF. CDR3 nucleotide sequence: TGTGCCAGTTCCGAAGGGGATACGCAGTATTTT.

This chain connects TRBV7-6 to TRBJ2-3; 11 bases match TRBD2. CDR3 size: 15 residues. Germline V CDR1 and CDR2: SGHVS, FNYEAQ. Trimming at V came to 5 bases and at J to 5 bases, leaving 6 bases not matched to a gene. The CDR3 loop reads CASSRTSGRLDTQYF. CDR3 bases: TGTGCCAGCAGCCGAACTAGCGGGAGACTAGATACGCAGTATTTT.

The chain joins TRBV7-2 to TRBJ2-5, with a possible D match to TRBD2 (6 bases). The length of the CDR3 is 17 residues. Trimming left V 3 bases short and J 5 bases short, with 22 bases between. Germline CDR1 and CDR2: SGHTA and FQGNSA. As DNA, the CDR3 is TGTGCCAGCAGCTTGCGGGATAGCCGGTATAAGCAGGAGACCCAGTACTTC. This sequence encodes CASSLRDSRYKQETQYF.

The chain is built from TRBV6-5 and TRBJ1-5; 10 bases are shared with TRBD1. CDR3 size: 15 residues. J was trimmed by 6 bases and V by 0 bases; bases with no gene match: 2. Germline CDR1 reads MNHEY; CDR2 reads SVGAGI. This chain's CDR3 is CASSYSRTGGQPQHF. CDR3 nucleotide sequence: TGTGCCAGCAGTTACTCGAGGACAGGGGGTCAGCCCCAGCATTTT.

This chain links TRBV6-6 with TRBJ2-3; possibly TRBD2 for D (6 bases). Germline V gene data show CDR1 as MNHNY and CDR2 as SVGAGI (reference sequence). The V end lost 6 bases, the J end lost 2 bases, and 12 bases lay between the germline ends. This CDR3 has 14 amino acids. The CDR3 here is CASSAGPHTDTQYF. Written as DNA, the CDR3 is TGTGCCAGCAGCGCGGGACCGCACACAGATACGCAGTATTTT.

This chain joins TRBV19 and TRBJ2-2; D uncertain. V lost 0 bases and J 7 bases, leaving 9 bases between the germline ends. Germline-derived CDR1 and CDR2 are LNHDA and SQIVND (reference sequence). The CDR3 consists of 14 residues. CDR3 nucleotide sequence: TGTGCCAGTAGTATAGACTTTACCTTCGGGGAGCTGTTTTTT. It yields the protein CASSIDFTFGELFF. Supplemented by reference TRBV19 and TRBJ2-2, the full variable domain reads DGGITQSPKYLFRKEGQNVTLSCEQNLNHDAMYWYRQDPGQGLRLIYYSQIVNDFQKGDIAEGYSVSREKKESFPLTVTSAQKNPTAFYLCASSIDFTFGELFFGEGSRLTVL.

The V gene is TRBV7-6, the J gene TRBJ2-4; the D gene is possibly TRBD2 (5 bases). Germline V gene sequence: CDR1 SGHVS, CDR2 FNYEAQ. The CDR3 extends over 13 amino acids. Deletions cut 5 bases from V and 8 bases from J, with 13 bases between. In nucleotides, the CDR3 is TGTGCCAGCAGCCCAGAGGAGGAGGACATTCAGTACTTC. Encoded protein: CASSPEEEDIQYF. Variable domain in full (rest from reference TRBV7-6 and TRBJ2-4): GAGVSQSPRYKVTKRGQDVALRCDPISGHVSLYWYRQALGQGPEFLTYFNYEAQQDKSGLPNDRFSAERPEGSISTLTIQRTEQRDSAMYRCASSPEEEDIQYFGAGTRLSVL.

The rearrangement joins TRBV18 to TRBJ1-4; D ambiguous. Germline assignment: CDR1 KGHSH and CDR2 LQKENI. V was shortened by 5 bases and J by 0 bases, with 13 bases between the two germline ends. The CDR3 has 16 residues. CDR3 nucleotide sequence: TGTGCCAGCTCAGTTTTACAGCTTTCAACTAATGAAAAACTGTTTTTT. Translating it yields CASSVLQLSTNEKLFF.

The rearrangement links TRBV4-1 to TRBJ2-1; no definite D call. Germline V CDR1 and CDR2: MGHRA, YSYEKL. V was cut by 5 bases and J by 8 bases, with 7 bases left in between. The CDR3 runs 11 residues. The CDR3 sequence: CASSYGHEQFF. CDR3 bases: TGCGCCAGCAGCTATGGGCATGAGCAGTTCTTC.

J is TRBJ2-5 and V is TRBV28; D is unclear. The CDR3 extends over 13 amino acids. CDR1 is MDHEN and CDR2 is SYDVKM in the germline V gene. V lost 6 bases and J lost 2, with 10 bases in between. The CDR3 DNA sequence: TGTGCCAGCAGCCCCCCGGAGCAAGAGACCCAGTACTTC. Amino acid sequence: CASSPPEQETQYF.

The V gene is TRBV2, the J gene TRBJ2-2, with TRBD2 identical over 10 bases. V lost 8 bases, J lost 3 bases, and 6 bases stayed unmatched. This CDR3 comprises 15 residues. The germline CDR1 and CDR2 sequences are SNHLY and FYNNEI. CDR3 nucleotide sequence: TGTGCCAGCGTTAGCGGGAGGACCCACACCGGGGAGCTGTTTTTT. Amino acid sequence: CASVSGRTHTGELFF.

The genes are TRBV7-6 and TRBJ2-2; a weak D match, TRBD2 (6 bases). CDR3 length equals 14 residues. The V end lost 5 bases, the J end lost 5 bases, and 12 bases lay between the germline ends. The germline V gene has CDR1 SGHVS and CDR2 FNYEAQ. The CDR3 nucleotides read TGTGCCAGCAGCGCCGGGGGTAGAACCGGGGAGCTGTTTTTT. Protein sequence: CASSAGGRTGELFF.